A selection of T cell receptor beta chains follows, all from one sample in a study of blood T cell repertoires in COVID-19. Sequencing was performed with immunoSEQ multiplex PCR; in TCRdb, only in-frame clones are kept and a portion is missing. The sample has some 250,000 clones; 85% to 90% are singletons. Sequenced material: peripheral blood. These TCRs come from a woman aged 40-49 years who had recovered from COVID-19. The CDR3 runs from the conserved cysteine through the conserved F or W. D genes are given only for firm matches. Some rows have no size entry. The others give once, few or many, or a class for an expanded clone.

-	TRBV6-2/TRBV6-3	TRBJ1-3	-	CASIPRWGSNSGNTIYF	TGTGCCAGCATCCCCCGATGGGGCTCAAACTCTGGAAACACCATATATTTT
-	TRBV6-1	TRBJ2-1	TRBD1	CASSERDRGAWNEQFF	TGTGCCAGCAGTGAAAGAGACAGGGGCGCGTGGAATGAGCAGTTCTTC
-	TRBV10-3	TRBJ2-3	TRBD2	CAISDPSRRLAGGPDTQYF	TGTGCCATCAGTGACCCATCCCGCAGACTAGCGGGAGGGCCGGATACGCAGTATTTT
-	TRBV6-5	TRBJ1-4	-	CASTKIRATNEKLFF	TGTGCCAGCACAAAAATCCGGGCAACTAATGAAAAACTGTTTTTT
-	TRBV27	TRBJ2-1	TRBD2	CASSLSGLAGVNEQFF	TGTGCCAGCAGTTTATCTGGACTAGCGGGAGTGAATGAGCAGTTCTTC
-	TRBV6-9	TRBJ2-1	TRBD2	CASSYSSGGGAFF	TGTGCCAGCAGTTATTCGAGTGGCGGGGGTGCGTTCTTC
-	TRBV4-1	TRBJ2-5	-	CASSQGLGAQETQYF	TGCGCCAGCAGCCAAGGGTTGGGGGCCCAAGAGACCCAGTACTTC
-	TRBV7-8	TRBJ2-7	-	CASSLVGETSDEQYF	TGTGCCAGCAGCTTAGTAGGGGAGACTAGTGACGAGCAGTACTTC
-	TRBV6-4	TRBJ2-2	-	CARSTPGELFF	TGTGCCAGAAGCACCCCCGGGGAGCTGTTTTTT
once	TRBV6-5	TRBJ1-2	-	CASSYWADALNGYTF	TGTGCCAGCAGTTACTGGGCAGACGCATTGAATGGCTACACCTTC
-	TRBV29-1	TRBJ2-1	-	CSVEREWGEQFF	TGCAGCGTTGAACGGGAATGGGGTGAGCAGTTCTTC